This T cell receptor beta chain was identified during a study of cytomegalovirus exposure and HLA in healthy donors. 60 Vbeta and 13 Jbeta primers were used in PCR. Data came from immunoSEQ multiplex PCR; TCRdb stores just in-frame clones and leaves some out. The data show 150,000 to 200,000 clones, around four fifths seen once. In the case of this clone: As yet, its antigen is unknown.

Germline V lookup: CDR1 SGHDT, CDR2 YYEEEE. The CDR3 has 17 residues. V dropped 2 bases and J dropped 0 bases, with 15 bases sitting between them. The donors comprised healthy bone marrow donors. Findings and limits, study-wide: It was 150 to 200 TCR beta chains that were listed as cytomegalovirus-associated.

The sample was PBMCs. The genes are TRBV5-6 and TRBJ1-3, with D perhaps TRBD1 (5 bases). The sequence came from a man aged 35 to 55 in good health and CMV-seropositive. CDR3 in amino acids: CASSFLGEAPSGNTIYF. The CDR3 DNA follows: TGTGCCAGCAGCTTTTTGGGGGAGGCACCCTCTGGAAACACCATATATTTT.